This T cell receptor (beta chain) was observed in a study of tissue T cells after allogeneic stem cell transplantation. Method: immunoSEQ multiplex PCR; TCRdb's copy keeps in-frame clones and lacks some. Here the sample spans about 48,000 clones, about 73% being singletons. Study-level findings and limits: Limitations included a small, clinically heterogeneous cohort and limited sampling depth. In patients and mice, blood and spleen missed much of tissue repertoire. Anatomically similar tissues had similar TCR repertoires within each patient.

This clone was seen only once. Its matching antigen is unknown. Gene labels here are mouse ones. Sequencing was carried out using sorted cells pooled from one or two spleens. This TCR derives from a pool of C57BL/6 mice in good health.

CDR3 bases read: TGTGCCAGCGCCCGGACAGACGACACAGAAGTCTTC. As protein: CASARTDDTEVF. The whole CDR3 sequence is CASARTDDTEVFF. V usage is TRBV13-2 and J usage is TRBJ1-1; D perhaps matches TRBD1 (6 bases). The DNA ends 1 residue before the CDR3 does, and the rest of the CDR3 is filled in from the germline J gene. The CDR3 runs 13 residues. The germline V and J ends were trimmed by 6 bases and 3 bases, with 12 bases remaining between them. Per germline, CDR1 NNHNN and CDR2 SYGAGS (reference sequence).